Sequencing of this T cell receptor beta chain was carried out in a study of blood T cells in healthy people across ages. This clonotype has a count of ten or more. A second PCR of 7 to 11 cycles used a sample-barcoded 5' primer and a J-beta primer mix. MiXCR was run by TCRdb on the 5' RACE reads, yielding one entry per CDR3 protein. The data contain about 560,000 distinct CDR3 sequences, around 27% of them singletons. These data also formed part of another study, on T cells of mothers and their children. From that paper: Sample barcodes and 2-4 random nucleotides came from the second PCR's M1S primer. Per child, some 3 million TCR beta CDR3 reads were obtained, against over 10 million per mother. In related and unrelated pairs alike, thymic selection shapes TCR recombination output, with inherited differences minor.

The sample comprised blood. This TCR was recovered from a boy younger than 10 in good health.

CDR3: CSVVELAGGGEQFF. Here the CDR3 DNA reads TGCAGCGTTGTTGAGCTAGCGGGAGGAGGGGAGCAGTTCTTC. J is TRBJ2-1 and V is TRBV29-1; TRBD2 matches 11 bases. CDR3 length: 14 residues. After removal of 4 bases from V and 10 bases from J, the junction contained 9 bases not matched to a gene. CDR1 and CDR2 from the germline V gene are SQVTM and ANQGSEA.